These 28 T cell receptor beta chains came from one sample sequenced in a study of cytomegalovirus exposure and HLA in healthy donors listed by TCRdb under 2017. The library was generated by the immunoSEQ multiplex PCR assay. The multiplex PCR relied on a mix of 60 forward primers for TCR Vbeta segments and 13 reverse primers for TCR Jbeta segments. In TCRdb, the immuneACCESS table is reduced to in-frame sequences with V and J assigned. These tables do not hold every clone; where another copy was compared, an unresolved V gene accounts for under half, and the others remain unexplained. The sample data list around 140,000 clones, and roughly 70% of these were observed just once. Around 7% of the sample rests with the top ten. Source material: PBMCs. The receptor set was obtained from a man aged 25-45 years in good health and CMV-seronegative.

This chain links TRBV13 with TRBJ1-4; a possible D gene is TRBD1 (5 bases). The CDR3 is 16 residues long. Germline values: CDR1 PRHDT, CDR2 FYEKMQ (reference sequence). The germline V and J ends were trimmed by 3 bases and 0 bases, with 11 bases remaining between them. The CDR3 spells CASSFRGGSTNEKLFF. Written as DNA, the CDR3 is TGTGCCAGCAGCTTCCGGGGGGGGTCAACTAATGAAAAACTGTTTTTT.

The V and J genes are TRBV15 and TRBJ1-2; possibly TRBD1 for D (5 bases). Per germline, CDR1 LNHNV and CDR2 YYDKDF (reference sequence). CDR3 size: 15 residues. The V end lost 0 bases, the J end lost 0 bases, and 8 bases lay between the germline ends. The chain's CDR3 is CATSREAGSNYGYTF. The CDR3 DNA reads TGTGCCACCAGCAGAGAGGCAGGGTCTAACTATGGCTACACCTTC.

The chain employs TRBV13 and TRBJ1-3, with D unclear. Germline V gene sequence: CDR1 PRHDT, CDR2 FYEKMQ (reference sequence). Between the trimmed V and J ends, which lost 1 base and 4 bases, there was a span of 8 bases. The CDR3 is 14 residues long. The CDR3 protein is CASSLVGRGNTIYF. The CDR3 bases are TGTGCCAGCAGCTTAGTTGGGAGAGGAAACACCATATATTTT.

This clone has just a few counts. V gene TRBV15 combines with J gene TRBJ2-7, with a weak D call TRBD2 (7 bases). The germline gives CDR1 LNHNV, CDR2 YYDKDF (reference sequence). This CDR3 comprises 14 residues. V lost 8 bases, J lost 0 bases, and 14 bases lay in between. DNA of the CDR3: TGTGCCACCCAAAGGGGGGGGAGCTCCTACGAGCAGTACTTC. This codes for CATQRGGSSYEQYF.

The chain has TRBV7-8 and TRBJ1-4; maybe TRBD1 (5 bases). The germline V and J ends were trimmed by 5 bases and 8 bases, with 15 bases remaining between them. The CDR3 runs to 14 residues. Germline V gives CDR1 SGHVS, CDR2 FQNEAQ. CDR3 nucleotides: TGTGCCAGCAGCGTGCCGGGACTGGAAGAAAAACTGTTTTTT. As protein: CASSVPGLEEKLFF.

J is TRBJ1-1 and V is TRBV6-4, with 8 positions matching TRBD1. The CDR3 contains 14 residues. J was trimmed by 6 bases and V by 0 bases; bases with no gene match: 3. From germline, CDR1 is MRHNA and CDR2 SNTAGT. The chain's CDR3 is CASSDSNRGSEAFF. The CDR3 DNA reads TGTGCCAGCAGTGACTCTAACAGGGGGTCTGAAGCTTTCTTT.

The chain is built from TRBV29-1 and TRBJ1-2, with D possibly being TRBD1 (5 bases). The CDR3 covers 13 residues. Trimming pared 7 bases from V and 3 bases from J, leaving 15 bases between. Germline CDR1 is SQVTM and CDR2 is ANQGSEA. CDR3 protein: CSGGEVGDYGYTF. The CDR3 nucleotides are TGCAGCGGGGGGGAGGTGGGCGACTATGGCTACACCTTC.

This clone appeared a single time. The chain uses TRBV6-5 and TRBJ1-2; 8 positions match TRBD1. V was clipped by 0 bases and J by 4 bases; unmatched bases: 4. This CDR3 has 15 residues. Germline V CDR1 and CDR2: MNHEY, SVGAGI. CDR3 DNA sequence: TGTGCCAGCAGTTACTCGAGGGGGACAGGCTATGGCTACACCTTC. It is translated as CASSYSRGTGYGYTF.

DNA of the CDR3: TGTGCCAGCAGCTATCGACCGGCGGGCCAGCCCCAGCATTTT. Its protein is CASSYRPAGQPQHF. The chain employs TRBV21-1 and TRBJ1-5. TRBV21-1 is shown as a pseudogene. This CDR3 contains 14 residues.

This chain links TRBV11-3 with TRBJ2-5; 7 bases line up with TRBD2. Trimming cost V 4 bases and J 4 bases; bases outside gene matches: 6. CDR1 is SGHNT, CDR2 YENEEA, per germline. The CDR3 is made up of 14 amino acids. The CDR3 coding sequence is TGTGCCAGCAGCTCAGTACTAGCGCCAGAGACCCAGTACTTC. This gives the protein CASSSVLAPETQYF.

Notes on this clone: The junction and the germline gene differ at one end; a read error may be behind it. This specimen includes other DNA sequences encoding the same CDR3. The gene calls are TRBV4-2 and TRBJ2-7; 12 positions agree with TRBD1. CDR1 and CDR2 from the germline V gene are LGHNA and YNFKEQ. This CDR3 is 14 amino acids long. For the CDR3, the DNA is TGTGCCAGTAGCCCCGGGACAGGGGGCAGCGAGCAGTACTTC. It codes for CASSPGTGGSEQYF.

The chain carries TRBV18 and TRBJ1-1; D gene unclear. Trimming shortened V by 5 bases and J by 0 bases, and 7 bases separated the two germline ends. The CDR3 is 13 amino acids. CDR1 is KGHSH and CDR2 is LQKENI in the germline V gene. CDR3 residues: CASSREMNTEAFF. The CDR3 DNA reads as TGTGCCAGCTCAAGAGAAATGAACACTGAAGCTTTCTTT. Variable domain in full (rest from reference TRBV18 and TRBJ1-1): NAGVMQNPRHLVRRRGQEARLRCSPMKGHSHVYWYRQLPEEGLKFMVYLQKENIIDESGMPKERFSAEFPKEGPSILRIQQVVRGDSAAYFCASSREMNTEAFFGQGTRLTVV.

The chain links TRBV18 to TRBJ1-1, with D possibly TRBD1 on 6 matching bases. V was cut by 1 base and J by 9 bases, with 30 bases left in between. CDR1 is KGHSH, CDR2 LQKENI, per germline. The CDR3 consists of 19 residues. The DNA of the CDR3 is TGTGCCAGCTCACCACTTTCCTGGGGGCAGGGGACATCTAAGGGGAAAGCTTTCTTT. It translates to CASSPLSWGQGTSKGKAFF.

This clone was counted a few times. V gene TRBV19 combines with J gene TRBJ1-1; D may be TRBD1 (5 bases). The CDR3 spans 14 residues. The germline V gene encodes CDR1 LNHDA and CDR2 SQIVND (reference sequence). Deletions cut 6 bases from V and 0 bases from J, with 11 bases between. DNA for the CDR3: TGTGCCAGTAGGCTAGACAGCATGAACACTGAAGCTTTCTTT. Its protein is CASRLDSMNTEAFF.

The chain carries TRBV28 and TRBJ1-3; TRBD1 might be the D (6 bases). CDR1 MDHEN and CDR2 SYDVKM come from the germline V gene. V gave up 10 bases and J gave up 6 bases, with 10 bases separating them. The CDR3 length is 11 residues. This CDR3 is CATNRVNTIYF. The DNA for the CDR3 is TGTGCCACCAACAGGGTAAACACCATATATTTT. The full variable domain, rest sourced from reference TRBV28 and TRBJ1-3, is DVKVTQSSRYLVKRTGEKVFLECVQDMDHENMFWYRQDPGLGLRLIYFSYDVKMKEKGDIPEGYSVSREKKERFSLILESASTNQTSMYLCATNRVNTIYFGEGSWLTVV.

V usage is TRBV9 and J usage is TRBJ1-1; no clear D. This CDR3 comprises 13 residues. Germline V CDR1 and CDR2: SGDLS, YYNGEE. Trimming removed 0 bases from V and 6 bases from J, with 9 bases in between. CDR3 amino acids: CASSVGTEAEAFF. Here the CDR3 DNA reads TGTGCCAGCAGCGTAGGGACTGAGGCTGAAGCTTTCTTT. Looking up the rest from reference TRBV9 and TRBJ1-1 gives the full variable domain: DSGVTQTPKHLITATGQRVTLRCSPRSGDLSVYWYQQSLDQGLQFLIQYYNGEERAKGNILERFSAQQFPDLHSELNLSSLELGDSALYFCASSVGTEAEAFFGQGTRLTVV.

This chain joins TRBV9 and TRBJ1-2; D perhaps matches TRBD1 (6 bases). The V gene's germline CDR1 is SGDLS and CDR2 YYNGEE. This CDR3 comprises 12 residues. Deletions cut 2 bases from V and 8 bases from J, with 10 bases between. CDR3 nucleotides: TGTGCCAGCAGCGTCACAGGGCGCGGCTACACCTTC. It translates to CASSVTGRGYTF.

V gene TRBV27 combines with J gene TRBJ2-7, with 9 bases lining up with TRBD1. The V and J ends lost 0 bases and 1 base, in that order; junction bases with no gene match: 4. Germline V gene data show CDR1 as MNHEY and CDR2 as SMNVEV (reference sequence). This CDR3 has 16 residues. The CDR3 DNA reads TGTGCCAGCAGTTTATCGAGAGGGACAGGGTCCTACGAGCAGTACTTC. Its translation: CASSLSRGTGSYEQYF.

This chain joins TRBV1 and TRBJ2-7; the table's D call of TRBD1 was not tested on the DNA. TRBV1 is an annotated pseudogene. This CDR3 region has 17 residues. The CDR3 sequence: CTSSQDGASSHPYEQYF. The DNA of the CDR3 is TGCACCAGCAGCCAAGATGGGGCTTCATCACACCCCTACGAGCAGTACTTC.

This chain joins TRBV9 and TRBJ2-3, with 9 bases fitting TRBD2. The germline V gene has CDR1 SGDLS and CDR2 YYNGEE. The CDR3 length is 16 residues. V trimming: 4 bases; J trimming: 6 bases; junction bases outside the gene matches: 12. As DNA, the CDR3 is TGTGCCAGCAGCATAAGGGGAGTAGCGGGAGCCGATACGCAGTATTTT. It translates to CASSIRGVAGADTQYF. The entire variable domain, with the rest obtained from reference TRBV9 and TRBJ2-3, is as follows: DSGVTQTPKHLITATGQRVTLRCSPRSGDLSVYWYQQSLDQGLQFLIQYYNGEERAKGNILERFSAQQFPDLHSELNLSSLELGDSALYFCASSIRGVAGADTQYFGPGTRLTVL.

The chain recombines TRBV27 with TRBJ1-1; 7 bases line up with TRBD1. V was pared by 4 bases and J by 8 bases, with 7 bases of the junction left unmatched. Germline lookup yields CDR1 MNHEY and CDR2 SMNVEV (reference sequence). CDR3 size: 13 residues. This CDR3 is CASSSQTGPEAFF. The CDR3 DNA reads TGTGCCAGCAGTTCTCAGACAGGGCCCGAAGCTTTCTTT.

The chain uses TRBV6-5 and TRBJ2-1; a weak D match, TRBD1 (6 bases). CDR1 is MNHEY, CDR2 SVGAGI, per germline. V lost 3 bases and J lost 7, with 13 bases in between. The CDR3 loop spans 14 amino acids. Here the CDR3 DNA reads TGTGCCAGCAGTTATACGGGACATCTAAATGAGCAGTTCTTC. Translating gives CASSYTGHLNEQFF.

In this sample, this clone turned up once. The chain uses TRBV19 and TRBJ2-5, with D possibly being TRBD1 (5 bases). The CDR3 extends over 14 amino acids. Germline CDR1 and CDR2: LNHDA and SQIVND (reference sequence). The V gene lost 2 bases and the J gene lost 4 bases, with 11 bases spanning the gap. CDR3 sequence reads: CASSIPGNLETQYF. Written as DNA, the CDR3 is TGTGCCAGTAGTATACCAGGGAACTTAGAGACCCAGTACTTC.

This clone has more than one count but fewer than ten. This same CDR3 is encoded by further DNA sequences in the sample. The chain joins TRBV5-1 to TRBJ2-5; a weak D match, TRBD2 (6 bases). Between the trimmed V and J ends, which lost 1 base and 1 base, there was a span of 11 bases. Germline CDR1 reads SGHRS; CDR2 reads YFSETQ. The CDR3 sequence is 15 residues long. The CDR3, as DNA: TGCGCCAGCAGCTTGCCGCGGGACTTCCAAGAGACCCAGTACTTC. Translated: CASSLPRDFQETQYF.

CDR3 region: CASQFSYEQYF. The CDR3 nucleotides are TGTGCCAGCCAATTTTCCTACGAGCAGTACTTC. The V gene is TRBV6-1, the J gene TRBJ2-7; D gene uncertain. V was clipped by 8 bases and J by 1 base, with 6 bases between them. CDR3 length: 11 residues. Germline V gives CDR1 MNHNS, CDR2 SASEGT.

The chain uses TRBV29-1 and TRBJ2-3; TRBD1 matches at 8 bases. Germline assignment: CDR1 SQVTM and CDR2 ANQGSEA. The CDR3 length is 16 residues. J was trimmed by 4 bases and V by 0 bases; bases with no gene match: 9. In DNA, the CDR3 is TGCAGCGTTGAAGATCCACCGGGACAGGTTTCAGATACGCAGTATTTT. Translating gives CSVEDPPGQVSDTQYF.

The gene calls are TRBV5-1 and TRBJ2-7, with 12 bases identical to TRBD2. Trimming cost V 2 bases and J 6 bases; bases outside gene matches: 9. This CDR3 region has 16 residues. The germline CDR1 and CDR2 sequences are SGHRS and YFSETQ. CDR3 nucleotides: TGCGCCAGCAGCTTCGCTCTAGCGGGGGGGCCGCCCGAGCAGTACTTC. Protein product: CASSFALAGGPPEQYF.

The chain uses TRBV2 and TRBJ1-5; D is undetermined. The germline CDR1 and CDR2 sequences are SNHLY and FYNNEI. The CDR3 consists of 15 residues. Between the trimmed V and J ends, which lost 8 bases and 4 bases, there was a span of 18 bases. The CDR3 sequence is CASSGLGLSNQPQHF. In nucleotides, the CDR3 is TGTGCCAGCTCCGGACTTGGCCTTTCAAATCAGCCCCAGCATTTT.